This T cell receptor (beta chain) was documented in a study of T-cell reconstitution after alpha-beta-depleted transplantation in children. Study outcomes and limitations: After transplant, at about two months, alpha-beta T cells were reportedly derived from several hundred expanded graft clones.

It was with unique molecular identifiers that the TCRbeta library was prepared. TCRdb fed the PCR reads into MiXCR, producing one record per CDR3 protein. The sample has around 140,000 distinct CDR3 sequences, 7.5% to 9% seen once; the top ten hold 18%. This clonotype appeared many times. What it recognizes is unknown. CDR1 SEHNR and CDR2 FQNEAQ come from the germline V gene (reference sequence). The V gene lost 4 bases and the J gene lost 4 bases, with 7 bases spanning the gap. The CDR3 spans 12 residues. The material was PBMCs, mostly from graft donor cells, obtained 180 days after TCRalphabeta/CD19-depleted stem cell transplant. This receptor was obtained from a female patient aged 2-15 years who had a stem cell transplant for congenital amegakaryocytic thrombocytopenia, so the T cells may come from the graft donor. V and J are TRBV7-9 and TRBJ1-2; D possibly corresponds to TRBD1 (6 bases). The CDR3 sequence is CASSSTGYGYTF. CDR3 bases: TGTGCCAGCAGCTCGACAGGCTATGGCTACACCTTC.